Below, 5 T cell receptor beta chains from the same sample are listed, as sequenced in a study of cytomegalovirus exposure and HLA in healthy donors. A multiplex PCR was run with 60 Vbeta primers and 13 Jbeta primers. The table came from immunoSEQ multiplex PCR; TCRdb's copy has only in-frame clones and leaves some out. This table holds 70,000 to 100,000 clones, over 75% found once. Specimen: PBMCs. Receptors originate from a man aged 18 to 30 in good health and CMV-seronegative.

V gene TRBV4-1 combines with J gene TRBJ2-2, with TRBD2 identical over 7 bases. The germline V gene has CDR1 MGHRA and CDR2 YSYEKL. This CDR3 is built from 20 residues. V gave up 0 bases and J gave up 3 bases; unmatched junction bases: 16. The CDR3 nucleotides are TGCGCCAGCAGCCAAGAAAGTGCGATAGGGACTATAGCAGACACCGGGGAGCTGTTTTTT. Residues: CASSQESAIGTIADTGELFF.

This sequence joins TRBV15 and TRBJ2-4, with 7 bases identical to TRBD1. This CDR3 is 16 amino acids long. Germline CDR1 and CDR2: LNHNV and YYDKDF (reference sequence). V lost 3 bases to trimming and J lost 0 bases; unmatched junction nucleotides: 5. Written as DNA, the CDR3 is TGTGCCACCAGCAGGGCAGGGGGTAAAGCCAAAAACATTCAGTACTTC. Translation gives CATSRAGGKAKNIQYF.

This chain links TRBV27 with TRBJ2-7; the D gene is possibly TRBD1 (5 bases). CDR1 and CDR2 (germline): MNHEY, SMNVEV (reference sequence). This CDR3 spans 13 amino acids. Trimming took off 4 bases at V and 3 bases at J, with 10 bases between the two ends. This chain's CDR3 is CASSSMQGYEQYF. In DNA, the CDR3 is TGTGCCAGCAGTTCGATGCAGGGCTACGAGCAGTACTTC.

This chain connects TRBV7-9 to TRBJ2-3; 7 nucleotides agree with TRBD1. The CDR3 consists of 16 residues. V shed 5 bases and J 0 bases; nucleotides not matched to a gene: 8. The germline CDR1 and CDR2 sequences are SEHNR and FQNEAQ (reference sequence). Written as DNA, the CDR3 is TGTGCCAGCAGCCTTCGACAGGGCCATAGCACAGATACGCAGTATTTT. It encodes CASSLRQGHSTDTQYF.

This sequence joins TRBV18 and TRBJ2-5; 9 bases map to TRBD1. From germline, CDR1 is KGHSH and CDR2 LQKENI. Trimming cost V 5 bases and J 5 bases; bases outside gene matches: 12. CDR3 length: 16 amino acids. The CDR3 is CASSKRVDRGSETQYF. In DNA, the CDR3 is TGTGCCAGCTCAAAACGGGTGGACAGGGGAAGTGAGACCCAGTACTTC.